This T cell receptor (beta chain) came from a study of OX40 agonist ivuxolimab in advanced cancers. Study-level results: Low levels of normalized T-cell clonal expansion also appeared in some nonresponders.

The CDR3 length is 15 residues. V dropped 4 bases and J dropped 3; count of bases not matched to a gene: 7. Germline CDR1 and CDR2: SGHNT and YYREEE (reference sequence). Clones were read by immunoSEQ multiplex PCR, and TCRdb kept only the in-frame ones, dropping some. Counted here are 65,000 to 85,000 clones, about 85% occurring once; the ten biggest clones make up roughly 0.8%. For this clone: Its specificity is not known.

The rearrangement links TRBV5-4 to TRBJ1-3; 7 bases are shared with TRBD1. The sequencing used CD4+ or CD8+ T cells sorted from blood, collected in a trial of the OX40 agonist ivuxolimab. The TCR was taken from an adult with an advanced solid tumor such as melanoma, head and neck, liver or kidney cancer. In DNA form, the CDR3 reads TGTGCCAGCAGCACCAGGACAGGAGATGGAAACACCATATATTTT. As protein: CASSTRTGDGNTIYF.